This TCR beta chain was documented in a study of blood T cell repertoires in COVID-19. Study context: Donors in the United States, Italy and Spain gave samples during acute or convalescent COVID-19.

As handled by the study authors: Using reference gene primer amplification, nucleated cell counts were estimated. Profiled with immunoSEQ multiplex PCR; TCRdb holds only in-frame clones, not every one. V and J calls and clone size follow that table, whereas D and trimming were derived from the DNA. The sample records fewer than 150,000 clones, 85% to 90% being singletons. The CDR3 loop spans 16 amino acids. V shed 6 bases and J 1 base; nucleotides not matched to a gene: 8. Germline V gene sequence: CDR1 MDHEN, CDR2 SYDVKM. The rearrangement uses TRBV28 and TRBJ2-1, with TRBD2 matching over 8 bases. This clonotype was sampled from a man in his fifties with active or convalescent COVID-19. The source material was peripheral blood. The CDR3: CASRFPSGSSYNEQFF. In DNA form, the CDR3 reads TGTGCCAGCAGATTTCCTAGCGGGTCGTCCTACAATGAGCAGTTCTTC.